A single sample is the source of the 13 T cell receptor beta chains below, sequenced in a study of response to subunit inactivated influenza vaccine. One entry per CDR3 protein results from TCRdb running MiXCR on the RT-PCR reads. Found here are under 550,000 distinct CDR3 sequences, less than 8% of them singletons; the top ten hold 13%. The specimen was PBMCs from blood, collected about 23 months after vaccination. These receptors originate from a man between 50 and 69 years old who received an inactivated influenza vaccine.

The chain joins TRBV12-3 or TRBV12-4 to TRBJ2-1; D may be TRBD1 or TRBD2 (6 bases each). The V end lost 6 bases, the J end lost 0 bases, and 12 bases lay between the germline ends. CDR3 length equals 15 residues. The CDR3 DNA sequence: TGTGCCAGCAGGGGGGGCGGTAGCTCCTACAATGAGCAGTTCTTC. Translating gives CASRGGGSSYNEQFF.

In DNA, the CDR3 is TGCAGCGTTGCGAGGGGGAGCACAGATACGCAGTATTTT. Its translation is CSVARGSTDTQYF. This rearrangement joins TRBV29-1 to TRBJ2-3, with D possibly being TRBD1 (6 bases). In germline, CDR1 is SQVTM, CDR2 ANQGSEA. The V gene lost 4 bases and the J gene lost 0 bases, with 8 bases spanning the gap. The CDR3 has 13 residues.

This chain connects TRBV20-1 to TRBJ2-3; D could derive from TRBD1 or TRBD2 (5 bases each). The CDR3 is 14 residues long. The V end lost 6 bases, the J end lost 1 base, and 14 bases lay between the germline ends. Germline CDR1 and CDR2: DFQATT and SNEGSKA (reference sequence). The CDR3 nucleotides read TGCAGTGCAACGGGGCGAGACGGCACAGATACGCAGTATTTT. Protein: CSATGRDGTDTQYF.

The J gene is TRBJ2-7, the V gene TRBV20-1, with 7 bases that match TRBD1. V was pared by 6 bases and J by 2 bases, with 16 bases of the junction left unmatched. CDR1 DFQATT and CDR2 SNEGSKA come from the germline V gene (reference sequence). This CDR3 is built from 16 residues. This chain's CDR3 is CSARPASRGRPYEQYF. CDR3 DNA: TGCAGTGCCCGGCCCGCCAGCAGGGGGAGACCCTACGAGCAGTACTTC.

Only a few counts were recorded for this clonotype. This chain links TRBV20-1 with TRBJ1-1; the D is unclear. The germline V gene encodes CDR1 DFQATT and CDR2 SNEGSKA (reference sequence). CDR3 length equals 13 residues. Trimming pared 4 bases from V and 4 bases from J, leaving 13 bases between. Here the CDR3 reads CSATVTFGTEAFF. CDR3 nucleotide sequence: TGCAGTGCTACCGTAACCTTCGGCACTGAAGCTTTCTTT.

The V call is TRBV25-1, the J call TRBJ1-3, with 8 bases that match TRBD1. J gave up 2 bases and V 4 bases, and 1 base lay outside the gene matches. Germline V gene data show CDR1 as MGHDK and CDR2 as SYGVNS. This CDR3 has 14 amino acids. The CDR3 coding sequence is TGTGCCAGCAGTGGACAGGGGACTGGAAACACCATATATTTT. It yields the protein CASSGQGTGNTIYF.

This clonotype was observed a few times. The V gene is TRBV5-1, the J gene TRBJ2-3, with D hard to call. V was trimmed by 6 bases and J by 0 bases, leaving 8 bases between them. This CDR3 has 13 residues. Germline assignment: CDR1 SGHRS and CDR2 YFSETQ. This chain's CDR3 is CASNGDSTDTQYF. Written as DNA, the CDR3 is TGCGCCAGCAATGGGGATAGCACAGATACGCAGTATTTT. Together with reference TRBV5-1 and TRBJ2-3, the CDR3 gives the full variable domain: KAGVTQTPRYLIKTRGQQVTLSCSPISGHRSVSWYQQTPGQGLQFLFEYFSETQRNKGNFPGRFSGRQFSNSRSEMNVSTLELGDSALYLCASNGDSTDTQYFGPGTRLTVL.

Ten or more counts support this clonotype. The chain employs TRBV29-1 and TRBJ2-5; TRBD2 matches 10 bases. The CDR3 has 13 amino acids. Germline CDR1 reads SQVTM; CDR2 reads ANQGSEA. Germline trimming cut 4 bases from V and 3 bases from J; bases unmatched to any gene: 2. The CDR3 nucleotides are TGCAGCGTTGGGACTAGCGGAAAAGAGACCCAGTACTTC. As protein: CSVGTSGKETQYF.

This clonotype came up a few times. V is TRBV27 and J is TRBJ2-1; TRBD2 matches 15 bases. V lost 6 bases and J lost 8; bases outside the gene matches: 11. Looked up from germline, CDR1 is MNHEY and CDR2 is SMNVEV (reference sequence). The CDR3 covers 17 residues. In DNA, the CDR3 is TGTGCCAGCAGCGAAAGAGCCGGGACTAGCGGGAGGTATGAGCAGTTCTTC. It codes for CASSERAGTSGRYEQFF.

This clonotype has just a few counts. This chain uses TRBV18 with TRBJ2-7; the match to TRBD2 covers 13 bases. Germline V gene sequence: CDR1 KGHSH, CDR2 LQKENI. The CDR3 has 15 amino acids. With 6 bases clipped from V and 3 bases from J, the junction kept 5 bases outside the gene matches. The CDR3 region has the DNA TGTGCCAGCTCGCCCGGGACTAGCGGGGACTACGAGCAGTACTTC. It translates to CASSPGTSGDYEQYF. The entire variable domain, with the rest obtained from reference TRBV18 and TRBJ2-7, is as follows: NAGVMQNPRHLVRRRGQEARLRCSPMKGHSHVYWYRQLPEEGLKFMVYLQKENIIDESGMPKERFSAEFPKEGPSILRIQQVVRGDSAAYFCASSPGTSGDYEQYFGPGTRLTVT.

This clonotype was seen repeatedly, ten times or more. The chain links TRBV29-1 to TRBJ2-1, with 15 bases that match TRBD2. The CDR3 spans 16 residues. Germline CDR1 reads SQVTM; CDR2 reads ANQGSEA. V was clipped by 4 bases and J by 8 bases; unmatched bases: 9. CDR3 loop: CSVGGLAGGRVYEQFF. The CDR3 DNA reads TGCAGCGTTGGAGGACTAGCGGGAGGGCGAGTCTATGAGCAGTTCTTC.

This chain links TRBV4-3 with TRBJ2-5, with no clear D. The germline CDR1 and CDR2 sequences are LGHNA and YSLEER. The CDR3 is 14 amino acids. V was clipped by 1 base and J by 1 base, with 7 bases between them. This chain's CDR3 is CASSQGPSQETQYF. The CDR3 nucleotides are TGCGCCAGCAGCCAAGGACCGAGCCAAGAGACCCAGTACTTC.

This clonotype turned up a few times. The chain recombines TRBV5-5 with TRBJ2-7, with 8 bases identical to TRBD1. The germline V gene encodes CDR1 SGHKS and CDR2 YYEKEE (reference sequence). V lost 7 bases, J lost 2 bases, and 5 bases stayed unmatched. This CDR3 is built from 13 residues. The CDR3 DNA reads as TGTGCCAGCTGGGACAGGTTAACCTACGAGCAGTACTTC. This sequence encodes CASWDRLTYEQYF. Together with reference TRBV5-5 and TRBJ2-7, the CDR3 gives the full variable domain: DAGVTQSPTHLIKTRGQQVTLRCSPISGHKSVSWYQQVLGQGPQFIFQYYEKEERGRGNFPDRFSARQFPNYSSELNVNALLLGDSALYLCASWDRLTYEQYFGPGTRLTVT.